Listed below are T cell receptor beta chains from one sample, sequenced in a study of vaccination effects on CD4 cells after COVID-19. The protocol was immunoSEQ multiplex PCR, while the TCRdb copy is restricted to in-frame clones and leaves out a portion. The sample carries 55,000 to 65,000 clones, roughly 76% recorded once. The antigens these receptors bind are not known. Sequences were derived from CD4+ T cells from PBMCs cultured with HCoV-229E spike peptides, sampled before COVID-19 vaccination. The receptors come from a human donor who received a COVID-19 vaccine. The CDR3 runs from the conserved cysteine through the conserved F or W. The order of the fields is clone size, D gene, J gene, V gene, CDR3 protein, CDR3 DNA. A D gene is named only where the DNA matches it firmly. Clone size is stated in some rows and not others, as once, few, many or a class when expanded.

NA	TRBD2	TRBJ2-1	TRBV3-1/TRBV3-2	CASSQAGTSGRSGGWNEQFF	TGTGCCAGCAGCCAAGCCGGCACCAGCGGTCGGAGCGGGGGGTGGAATGAGCAGTTCTTC
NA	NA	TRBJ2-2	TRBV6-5	CASSPSGADNGELFF	TGTGCCAGCAGCCCATCCGGGGCGGATAACGGGGAGCTGTTTTTT
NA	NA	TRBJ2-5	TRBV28	CASSPSGENQETQYF	TGTGCCAGCAGTCCCTCTGGGGAAAACCAAGAGACCCAGTACTTC
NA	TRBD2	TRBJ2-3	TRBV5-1	CASSPGLAGDTDTQYF	TGCGCCAGCAGCCCGGGACTAGCGGGGGACACAGATACGCAGTATTTT
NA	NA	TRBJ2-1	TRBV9	CASSVDGDLYNEQFF	TGTGCCAGCAGCGTAGATGGCGATCTCTACAATGAGCAGTTCTTC
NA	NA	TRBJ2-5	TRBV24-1	CATSDLPEGETQYF	TGTGCCACCAGTGATTTGCCGGAAGGGGAGACCCAGTACTTC
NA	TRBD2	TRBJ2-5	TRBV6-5	CASSRGGDQETQYF	TGTGCCAGCAGTCGCGGGGGGGATCAAGAGACCCAGTACTTC
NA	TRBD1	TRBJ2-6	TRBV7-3	CASSLTPGQESSGANVLTF	TGTGCCAGCAGCTTAACACCGGGACAGGAGAGCTCTGGGGCCAACGTCCTGACTTTC
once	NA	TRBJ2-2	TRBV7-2	CASSLRGELFF	TGTGCCAGCAGCTTACGCGGGGAGCTGTTTTTT
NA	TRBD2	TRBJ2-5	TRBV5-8	CASSRGLAGEETQYF	TGTGCCAGCAGCCGAGGACTAGCGGGGGAAGAGACCCAGTACTTC
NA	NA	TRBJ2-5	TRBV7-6	CASSLRGTGVASQETQYF	TGTGCCAGCAGCTTACGGGGGACGGGGGTAGCGTCACAAGAGACCCAGTACTTC